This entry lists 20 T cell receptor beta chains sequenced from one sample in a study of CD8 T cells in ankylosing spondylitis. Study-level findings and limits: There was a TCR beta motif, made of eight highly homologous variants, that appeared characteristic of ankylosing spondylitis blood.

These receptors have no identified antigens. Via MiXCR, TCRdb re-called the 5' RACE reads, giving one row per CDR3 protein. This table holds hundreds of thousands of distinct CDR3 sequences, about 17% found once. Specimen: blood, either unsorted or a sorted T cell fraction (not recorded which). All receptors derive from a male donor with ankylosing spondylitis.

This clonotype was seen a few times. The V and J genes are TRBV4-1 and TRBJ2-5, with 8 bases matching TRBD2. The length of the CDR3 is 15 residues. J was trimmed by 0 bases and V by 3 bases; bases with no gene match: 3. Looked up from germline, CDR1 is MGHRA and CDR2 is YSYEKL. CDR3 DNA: TGCGCCAGCAGCCACGGCGGGGGGTACCAAGAGACCCAGTACTTC. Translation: CASSHGGGYQETQYF.

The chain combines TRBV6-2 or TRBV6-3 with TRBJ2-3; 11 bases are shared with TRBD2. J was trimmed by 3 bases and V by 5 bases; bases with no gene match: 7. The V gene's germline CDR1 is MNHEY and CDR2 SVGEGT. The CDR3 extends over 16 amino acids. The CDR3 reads CASSTLAGGGTDTQYF. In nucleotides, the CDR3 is TGTGCCAGCAGTACTCTAGCGGGGGGAGGGACAGATACGCAGTATTTT.

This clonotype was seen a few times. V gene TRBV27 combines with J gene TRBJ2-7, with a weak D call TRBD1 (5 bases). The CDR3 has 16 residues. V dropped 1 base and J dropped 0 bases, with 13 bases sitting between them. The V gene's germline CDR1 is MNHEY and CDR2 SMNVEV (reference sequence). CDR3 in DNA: TGTGCCAGCAGTTTATTCTATGGGGCGAACTCCTACGAGCAGTACTTC. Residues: CASSLFYGANSYEQYF.

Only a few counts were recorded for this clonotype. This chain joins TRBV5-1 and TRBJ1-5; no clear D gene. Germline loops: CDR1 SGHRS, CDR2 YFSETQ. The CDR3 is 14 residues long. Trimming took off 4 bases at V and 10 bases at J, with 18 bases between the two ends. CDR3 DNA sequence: TGCGCCAGCAGCCCACACGACGGAGTGTCCCCCCAGCATTTT. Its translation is CASSPHDGVSPQHF.

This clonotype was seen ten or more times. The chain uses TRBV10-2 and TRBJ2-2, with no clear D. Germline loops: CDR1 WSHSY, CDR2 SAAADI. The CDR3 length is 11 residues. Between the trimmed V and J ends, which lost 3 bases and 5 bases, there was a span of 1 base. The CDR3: CASSDTGELFF. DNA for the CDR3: TGCGCCAGCAGTGATACCGGGGAGCTGTTTTTT.

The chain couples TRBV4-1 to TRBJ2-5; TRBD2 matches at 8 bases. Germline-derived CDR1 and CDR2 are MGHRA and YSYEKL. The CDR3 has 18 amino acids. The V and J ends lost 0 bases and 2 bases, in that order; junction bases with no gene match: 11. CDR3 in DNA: TGCGCCAGCAGCCAAGAGCCGGCTAGCGGGCTAGAGCAAGAGACCCAGTACTTC. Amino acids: CASSQEPASGLEQETQYF.

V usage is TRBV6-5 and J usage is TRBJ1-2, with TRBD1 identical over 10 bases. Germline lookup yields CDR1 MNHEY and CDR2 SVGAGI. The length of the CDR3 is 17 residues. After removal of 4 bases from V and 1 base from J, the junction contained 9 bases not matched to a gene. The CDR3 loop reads CASSLLVGDRGNYGYTF. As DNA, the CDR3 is TGTGCCAGCAGTTTACTCGTGGGGGACAGGGGTAACTATGGCTACACCTTC.

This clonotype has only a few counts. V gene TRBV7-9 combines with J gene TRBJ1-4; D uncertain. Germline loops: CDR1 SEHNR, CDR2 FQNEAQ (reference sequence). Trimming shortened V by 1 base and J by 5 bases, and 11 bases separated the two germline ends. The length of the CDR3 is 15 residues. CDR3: CASSLGAAVNEKLFF. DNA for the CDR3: TGTGCCAGCAGCTTAGGGGCAGCCGTAAATGAAAAACTGTTTTTT.

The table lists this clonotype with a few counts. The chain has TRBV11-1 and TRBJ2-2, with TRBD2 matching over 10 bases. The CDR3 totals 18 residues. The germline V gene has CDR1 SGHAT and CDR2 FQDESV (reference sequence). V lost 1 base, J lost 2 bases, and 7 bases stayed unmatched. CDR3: CASSLVSGTSANTGELFF. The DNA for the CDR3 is TGTGCCAGCAGCTTAGTTTCCGGGACTAGCGCTAACACCGGGGAGCTGTTTTTT.

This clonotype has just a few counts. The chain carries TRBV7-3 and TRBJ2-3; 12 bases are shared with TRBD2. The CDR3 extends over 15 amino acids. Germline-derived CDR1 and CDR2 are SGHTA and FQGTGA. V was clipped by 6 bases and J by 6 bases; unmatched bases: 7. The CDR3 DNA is TGTGCCAGCAGTGCACTAGCGGGAGGAGCGGATACGCAGTATTTT. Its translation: CASSALAGGADTQYF.

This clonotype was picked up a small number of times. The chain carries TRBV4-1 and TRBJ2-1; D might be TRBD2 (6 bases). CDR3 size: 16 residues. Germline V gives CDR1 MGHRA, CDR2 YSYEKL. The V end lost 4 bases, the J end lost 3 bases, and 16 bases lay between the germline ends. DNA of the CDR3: TGCGCCAGCAGCCCCGCGGGCAGCGGGTACTACAATGAGCAGTTCTTC. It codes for CASSPAGSGYYNEQFF.

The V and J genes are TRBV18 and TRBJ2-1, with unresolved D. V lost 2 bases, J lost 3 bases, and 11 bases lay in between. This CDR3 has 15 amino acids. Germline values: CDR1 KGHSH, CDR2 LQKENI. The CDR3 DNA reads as TGTGCCAGCTCACCAATCCAGGCCAACTACAATGAGCAGTTCTTC. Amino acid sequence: CASSPIQANYNEQFF.

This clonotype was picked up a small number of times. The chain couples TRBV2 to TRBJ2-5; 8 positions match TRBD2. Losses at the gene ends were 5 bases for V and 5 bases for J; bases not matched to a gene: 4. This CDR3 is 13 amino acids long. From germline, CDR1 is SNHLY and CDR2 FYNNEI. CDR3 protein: CASSTGLGETQYF. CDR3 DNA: TGTGCCAGCAGTACGGGACTAGGGGAGACCCAGTACTTC.

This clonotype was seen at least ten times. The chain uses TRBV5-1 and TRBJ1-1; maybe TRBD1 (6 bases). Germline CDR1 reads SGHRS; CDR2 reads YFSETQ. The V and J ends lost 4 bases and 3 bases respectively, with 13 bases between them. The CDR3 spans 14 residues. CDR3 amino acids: CASSTTGMDTEAFF. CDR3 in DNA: TGCGCCAGCAGCACCACAGGGATGGACACTGAAGCTTTCTTT.

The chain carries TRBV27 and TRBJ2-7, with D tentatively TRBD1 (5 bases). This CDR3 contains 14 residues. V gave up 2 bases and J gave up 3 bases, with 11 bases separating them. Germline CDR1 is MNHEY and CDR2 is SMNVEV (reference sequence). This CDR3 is CASSLQGSGYEQYF. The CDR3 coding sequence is TGTGCCAGCAGTTTACAGGGTTCTGGCTACGAGCAGTACTTC.

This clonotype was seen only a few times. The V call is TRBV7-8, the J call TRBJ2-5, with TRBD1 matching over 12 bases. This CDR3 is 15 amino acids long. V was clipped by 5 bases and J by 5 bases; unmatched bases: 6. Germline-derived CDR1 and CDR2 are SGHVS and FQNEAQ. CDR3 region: CASSPGQGAGETQYF. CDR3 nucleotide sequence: TGTGCCAGCAGCCCGGGACAGGGGGCCGGTGAGACCCAGTACTTC.

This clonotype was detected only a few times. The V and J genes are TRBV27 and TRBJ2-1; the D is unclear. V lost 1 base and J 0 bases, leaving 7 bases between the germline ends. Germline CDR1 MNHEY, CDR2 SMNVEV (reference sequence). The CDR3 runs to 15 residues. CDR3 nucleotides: TGTGCCAGCAGTTTATTCCAGAGCTCCTACAATGAGCAGTTCTTC. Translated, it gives CASSLFQSSYNEQFF.

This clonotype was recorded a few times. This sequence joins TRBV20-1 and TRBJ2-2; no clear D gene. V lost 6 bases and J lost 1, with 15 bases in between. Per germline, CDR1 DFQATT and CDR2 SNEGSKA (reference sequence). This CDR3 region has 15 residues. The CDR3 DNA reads TGCAGTGCCTCAGACTTCTCCAGGAACACCGGGGAGCTGTTTTTT. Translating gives CSASDFSRNTGELFF.

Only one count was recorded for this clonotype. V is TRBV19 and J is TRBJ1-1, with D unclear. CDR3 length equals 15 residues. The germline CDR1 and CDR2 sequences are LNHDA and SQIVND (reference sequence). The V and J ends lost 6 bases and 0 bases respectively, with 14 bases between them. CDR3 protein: CASSLADHMNTEAFF. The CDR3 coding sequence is TGTGCCAGTAGCCTTGCGGACCATATGAACACTGAAGCTTTCTTT.

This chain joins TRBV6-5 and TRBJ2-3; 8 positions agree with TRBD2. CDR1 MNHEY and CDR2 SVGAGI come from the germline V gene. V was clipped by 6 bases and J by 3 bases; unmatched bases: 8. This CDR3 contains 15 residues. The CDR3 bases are TGTGCCAGCAGATACCTAGCGGGCTGGACAGATACGCAGTATTTT. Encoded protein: CASRYLAGWTDTQYF.